The 32 T cell receptor beta chains presented below share a single source sample, sequenced in a study of OX40 agonist ivuxolimab in advanced cancers. TCRdb keeps only in-frame clones here, not all; method: immunoSEQ multiplex PCR. The table records over 15,000 clones, around 80% of them present only once. Sequencing was performed on CD4+ or CD8+ T cells sorted from blood, taken in a trial of the OX40 agonist ivuxolimab. These receptors all come from an adult with an advanced solid tumor such as melanoma, head and neck, liver or kidney cancer.

The chain uses TRBV5-1 and TRBJ1-1; perhaps TRBD1 as D (5 bases). This CDR3 comprises 14 residues. V was cut by 0 bases and J by 4 bases, with 10 bases left in between. The germline V gene has CDR1 SGHRS and CDR2 YFSETQ. The CDR3: CASSLDLGTTEAFF. The CDR3 nucleotides read TGCGCCAGCAGCTTGGATTTGGGGACCACTGAAGCTTTCTTT.

The chain couples TRBV7-6 to TRBJ2-2; D unresolved. Per the germline V gene, CDR1 is SGHVS and CDR2 is FNYEAQ. V dropped 2 bases and J dropped 3 bases, with 13 bases sitting between them. There are 16 residues in the CDR3. DNA of the CDR3: TGTGCCAGCAGCTTACGCGTCGGCAGCGACACCGGGGAGCTGTTTTTT. Its protein product is CASSLRVGSDTGELFF.

This clone was detected once. Its ends do not fully match the called genes, so a read error is possible. V and J are TRBV7-9 and TRBJ1-1; D perhaps matches TRBD1 (6 bases). The CDR3 covers 12 residues. CDR1 is SEHNR, CDR2 FQNEAQ, per germline (reference sequence). CDR3 bases: TGTGCCAGCACCTTAGGGGGAACTGAAGCTTTCTTT. Its protein is CASTLGGTEAFF.

This clone was detected a few times. The chain links TRBV19 to TRBJ2-1; 9 bases are a match to TRBD2. J lost 4 bases, V lost 4 bases, and 5 bases had no gene match. Germline CDR1 reads LNHDA; CDR2 reads SQIVND (reference sequence). The length of the CDR3 is 15 residues. DNA of the CDR3: TGTGCCAGTAGTAAGACTAGCGGATTGTACAATGAGCAGTTCTTC. It specifies CASSKTSGLYNEQFF.

The chain links TRBV4-1 to TRBJ2-7; 10 positions match TRBD1. Looked up from germline, CDR1 is MGHRA and CDR2 is YSYEKL. After removal of 3 bases from V and 7 bases from J, the junction contained 6 bases not matched to a gene. The CDR3 contains 14 residues. The chain's CDR3 is CASSQRTGGGEQYF. CDR3 nucleotide sequence: TGCGCCAGCAGCCAGAGGACAGGGGGAGGAGAGCAGTACTTC.

This chain uses TRBV28 with TRBJ1-5; 8 bases agree with TRBD1. Germline V lookup: CDR1 MDHEN, CDR2 SYDVKM. V dropped 3 bases and J dropped 3; count of bases not matched to a gene: 13. There are 18 residues in the CDR3. The CDR3 nucleotides read TGTGCCAGCAGTTTTCGATTGAACAGGACAGGGTTCAATCAGCCCCAGCATTTT. The encoded protein is CASSFRLNRTGFNQPQHF.

The chain couples TRBV27 to TRBJ1-2; 10 bases align to TRBD1. Trimming cost V 4 bases and J 6 bases; bases outside gene matches: 2. Germline loops: CDR1 MNHEY, CDR2 SMNVEV (reference sequence). This CDR3 contains 13 residues. The chain's CDR3 is CASSWDRGHGYTF. DNA of the CDR3: TGTGCCAGCAGTTGGGACAGGGGCCATGGCTACACCTTC.

This clone was found a few times. The chain has TRBV6-5 and TRBJ2-2; D tentatively fits TRBD1 or TRBD2 (5 bases each). Germline CDR1 MNHEY, CDR2 SVGAGI. This CDR3 region has 15 residues. V was shortened by 1 base and J by 6 bases, with 12 bases between the two germline ends. In DNA, the CDR3 is TGTGCCAGCAGTTACTACGATCGGGACGCCGGGGAGCTGTTTTTT. Amino acid sequence: CASSYYDRDAGELFF.

This clone has just a few counts. The chain is built from TRBV5-5 and TRBJ2-1; D is uncertain. The V gene lost 0 bases and the J gene lost 8 bases, with 6 bases spanning the gap. The length of the CDR3 is 12 residues. Per germline, CDR1 SGHKS and CDR2 YYEKEE (reference sequence). CDR3 in DNA: TGTGCCAGCAGCTTGGTAAATGATGAGCAGTTCTTC. Its translation: CASSLVNDEQFF.

This chain connects TRBV5-4 to TRBJ1-1; no clear D. V dropped 0 bases and J dropped 3 bases, with 9 bases sitting between them. Germline values: CDR1 SGHNT, CDR2 YYREEE (reference sequence). The CDR3 sequence is 14 residues long. The CDR3 region is CASSLGELDTEAFF. The CDR3 DNA reads TGTGCCAGCAGCTTGGGGGAGCTAGACACTGAAGCTTTCTTT.

V is TRBV6-8 and J is TRBJ2-3; 11 nucleotides align to TRBD2. Unmatched junction bases numbered 7, after V lost 2 bases and J lost 0 bases. Per the germline V gene, CDR1 is MNHGY and CDR2 is SAAAGT. CDR3 size: 18 residues. CDR3 residues: CASSYRTSGWSSTDTQYF. DNA for the CDR3: TGTGCCAGCAGTTACAGGACTAGCGGGTGGTCTAGCACAGATACGCAGTATTTT.

DNA of the CDR3: TGCGCCAGCCGAACACTAGCGGGGAGCACAGATACGCAGTATTTT. It yields the protein CASRTLAGSTDTQYF. V gene TRBV5-1 combines with J gene TRBJ2-3, with 10 bases matching TRBD2. Germline CDR1 is SGHRS and CDR2 is YFSETQ. The CDR3 runs to 15 residues. Trimming took 7 bases from V and 0 from J; bases not matched to a gene: 5.

With respect to this clone: Other DNA variants within this sample encode the same CDR3. The V call is TRBV4-2, the J call TRBJ1-6, with D perhaps TRBD1 (5 bases). The CDR3 has 17 amino acids. V gave up 0 bases and J gave up 0 bases, with 9 bases separating them. From germline, CDR1 is LGHNA and CDR2 YNFKEQ. CDR3 region: CASSQDRGGSYNSPLHF. CDR3 coding DNA: TGTGCCAGCAGCCAAGATCGGGGGGGCTCCTATAATTCACCCCTCCACTTT.

The CDR3 protein is CASSLLGVLAGELFF. The CDR3 region has the DNA TGTGCCAGTAGTTTATTAGGAGTTCTAGCCGGGGAGCTGTTTTTT. This rearrangement joins TRBV19 to TRBJ2-2; no firm D call. CDR1 LNHDA and CDR2 SQIVND come from the germline V gene (reference sequence). The CDR3 contains 15 residues. V lost 5 bases and J lost 6, with 16 bases in between. The whole variable domain, filled in from reference TRBV19 and TRBJ2-2, reads DGGITQSPKYLFRKEGQNVTLSCEQNLNHDAMYWYRQDPGQGLRLIYYSQIVNDFQKGDIAEGYSVSREKKESFPLTVTSAQKNPTAFYLCASSLLGVLAGELFFGEGSRLTVL.

The chain links TRBV6-6 to TRBJ2-7; tentatively, D is TRBD2 (6 bases). This CDR3 is built from 15 residues. Germline CDR1 is MNHNY and CDR2 is SVGAGI (reference sequence). With 7 bases removed from V and 3 bases from J, the gap between germline ends came to 19 bases. CDR3 in DNA: TGTGCCAGCAACCCCGACGGCGGGGTGGGCTACGAGCAGTACTTC. Translating it yields CASNPDGGVGYEQYF.

This rearrangement joins TRBV5-6 to TRBJ1-4; 10 nucleotides align to TRBD1. Germline V gives CDR1 SGHDT, CDR2 YYEEEE. The V gene end was trimmed by 5 bases and the J gene end by 2 bases; junction bases not matched to a gene: 0. The CDR3 is 14 residues long. The DNA of the CDR3 is TGTGCCAGCAGGACAGGGGGCACTAATGAAAAACTGTTTTTT. Protein product: CASRTGGTNEKLFF.

This CDR3 reads CASSLKLASTGELFF. DNA of the CDR3: TGTGCCAGCAGCTTAAAACTAGCGAGCACCGGGGAGCTGTTTTTT. V and J are TRBV7-8 and TRBJ2-2; 7 positions match TRBD2. V lost 2 bases and J lost 4; bases outside the gene matches: 4. Germline values: CDR1 SGHVS, CDR2 FQNEAQ. The CDR3 consists of 15 residues.

J is TRBJ2-2 and V is TRBV28, with 9 bases fitting TRBD1. Per the germline V gene, CDR1 is MDHEN and CDR2 is SYDVKM. The V gene end was trimmed by 4 bases and the J gene end by 0 bases; junction bases not matched to a gene: 6. CDR3 size: 17 residues. In DNA form, the CDR3 reads TGTGCCAGCAGTTCCCCCACAGGGGGCCCGAACACCGGGGAGCTGTTTTTT. This encodes CASSSPTGGPNTGELFF.

This chain uses TRBV6-5 with TRBJ2-5; D not certain. The CDR3 extends over 12 amino acids. V dropped 2 bases and J dropped 4 bases, with 5 bases sitting between them. The germline CDR1 and CDR2 sequences are MNHEY and SVGAGI. CDR3 amino acids: CASSYNGETQYF. CDR3 DNA: TGTGCCAGCAGTTACAACGGAGAGACCCAGTACTTC.

The rearrangement links TRBV27 to TRBJ1-2; TRBD1 is a possible D gene (5 bases). CDR1 is MNHEY, CDR2 SMNVEV, per germline (reference sequence). The CDR3 has 14 amino acids. V dropped 0 bases and J dropped 8 bases, with 13 bases sitting between them. The CDR3 here is CASSLSTGEGGYTF. The CDR3 region has the DNA TGTGCCAGCAGTTTATCGACGGGGGAGGGAGGCTACACCTTC.

V and J are TRBV7-9 and TRBJ2-1; unclear D gene. The V and J ends lost 3 bases and 6 bases respectively, with 6 bases between them. The CDR3 has 12 amino acids. Germline V gene sequence: CDR1 SEHNR, CDR2 FQNEAQ (reference sequence). CDR3 sequence (DNA): TGTGCCAGCAGCTTCCCTATCAATGAGCAGTTCTTC. This translates into CASSFPINEQFF.

This chain connects TRBV19 to TRBJ1-5; TRBD1 might be the D (6 bases). Germline CDR1 and CDR2: LNHDA and SQIVND (reference sequence). V was clipped by 7 bases and J by 6 bases, with 10 bases between them. There are 12 residues in the CDR3. CDR3 coding DNA: TGTGCCAGTACACAGGGATTTCAGCCCCAGCATTTT. Protein sequence: CASTQGFQPQHF.

By share of the sample, this clone is medium-sized. CDR3 loop: CASSLGGDEAFF. The CDR3 coding sequence is TGTGCCAGCAGCCTAGGCGGGGATGAAGCTTTCTTT. The chain uses TRBV7-2 and TRBJ1-1; D unresolved. V was shortened by 5 bases and J by 7 bases, with 11 bases between the two germline ends. Germline values: CDR1 SGHTA, CDR2 FQGNSA. The CDR3 is 12 residues long.

The V and J genes are TRBV14 and TRBJ2-7, with 8 nucleotides matching TRBD1. In germline, CDR1 is SGHDN, CDR2 FVKESK. Trimming took 0 bases from V and 5 from J; bases not matched to a gene: 12. The CDR3 extends over 17 amino acids. In DNA form, the CDR3 reads TGTGCCAGCAGCCAAGATCTAGTGGCAGGGGGCATAAACGAGCAGTACTTC. It is translated as CASSQDLVAGGINEQYF.

The V and J genes are TRBV28 and TRBJ2-3, with D unclear. The germline V and J ends were trimmed by 2 bases and 5 bases, with 11 bases remaining between them. The CDR3 has 14 residues. Germline CDR1 MDHEN, CDR2 SYDVKM. CDR3 DNA sequence: TGTGCCAGCAGTTTACTCCTCGGGCGAGATACGCAGTATTTT. This encodes CASSLLLGRDTQYF.

The chain joins TRBV9 to TRBJ2-7, with a tentative D call TRBD1 (5 bases). Germline CDR1 reads SGDLS; CDR2 reads YYNGEE. This CDR3 has 13 amino acids. V lost 0 bases to trimming and J lost 3 bases, with 7 bases between them. CDR3 in amino acids: CASSVGGFYEQYF. DNA of the CDR3: TGTGCCAGCAGCGTAGGGGGCTTCTACGAGCAGTACTTC. The variable domain in full, completed from reference TRBV9 and TRBJ2-7, reads DSGVTQTPKHLITATGQRVTLRCSPRSGDLSVYWYQQSLDQGLQFLIQYYNGEERAKGNILERFSAQQFPDLHSELNLSSLELGDSALYFCASSVGGFYEQYFGPGTRLTVT.

The J gene is TRBJ2-7, the V gene TRBV27; D call uncertain. The CDR3 totals 12 residues. V lost 5 bases, J lost 3 bases, and 8 bases lay in between. CDR1 and CDR2 (germline): MNHEY, SMNVEV (reference sequence). The CDR3, as DNA: TGTGCCAGCAGTACCCAGAGCTACGAGCAGTACTTC. It translates to CASSTQSYEQYF.

Only a few counts were recorded for this clone. V and J are TRBV28 and TRBJ2-1; tentatively, D is TRBD1 (6 bases). The CDR3 has 11 residues. Germline V lookup: CDR1 MDHEN, CDR2 SYDVKM. The V end lost 3 bases, the J end lost 11 bases, and 8 bases lay between the germline ends. This CDR3 is CASSFTGKQFF. The CDR3 DNA follows: TGTGCCAGCAGTTTCACAGGGAAGCAGTTCTTC.

This clone is medium-sized by share. V usage is TRBV28 and J usage is TRBJ1-1; TRBD1 aligns across 7 bases. Germline lookup yields CDR1 MDHEN and CDR2 SYDVKM. J gave up 0 bases and V 2 bases, and 6 bases lay outside the gene matches. The CDR3 has 16 amino acids. The CDR3 DNA reads as TGTGCCAGCAGTTTAACAGGGGAGTCGGTGAACACTGAAGCTTTCTTT. This translates into CASSLTGESVNTEAFF.

This clone was observed a few times. The chain combines TRBV19 with TRBJ2-5; D unresolved. The ends were cut back, 4 bases at V and 7 bases at J, with 10 bases in the middle. Germline lookup yields CDR1 LNHDA and CDR2 SQIVND (reference sequence). The CDR3 sequence is 12 residues long. The CDR3 reads CASSKELGTQYF. Here the CDR3 DNA reads TGTGCCAGTAGTAAGGAGCTGGGGACCCAGTACTTC.

The chain joins TRBV5-1 to TRBJ2-5; 8 bases agree with TRBD1. CDR1 is SGHRS, CDR2 YFSETQ, per germline. The CDR3 is 17 amino acids. Trimming at V came to 0 bases and at J to 5 bases, leaving 12 bases not matched to a gene. The CDR3 region is CASSLGFGQGVLETQYF. DNA of the CDR3: TGCGCCAGCAGCTTGGGCTTCGGACAGGGAGTTTTGGAGACCCAGTACTTC.

The chain employs TRBV10-3 and TRBJ2-1; D remains ambiguous. Trimming took off 3 bases at V and 7 bases at J, with 7 bases between the two ends. CDR1 and CDR2 from the germline V gene are ENHRY and SYGVKD. This CDR3 region has 12 residues. The CDR3, as DNA: TGTGCCATCAGTGAAGAGAGAAATGAGCAGTTCTTC. Its protein is CAISEERNEQFF.